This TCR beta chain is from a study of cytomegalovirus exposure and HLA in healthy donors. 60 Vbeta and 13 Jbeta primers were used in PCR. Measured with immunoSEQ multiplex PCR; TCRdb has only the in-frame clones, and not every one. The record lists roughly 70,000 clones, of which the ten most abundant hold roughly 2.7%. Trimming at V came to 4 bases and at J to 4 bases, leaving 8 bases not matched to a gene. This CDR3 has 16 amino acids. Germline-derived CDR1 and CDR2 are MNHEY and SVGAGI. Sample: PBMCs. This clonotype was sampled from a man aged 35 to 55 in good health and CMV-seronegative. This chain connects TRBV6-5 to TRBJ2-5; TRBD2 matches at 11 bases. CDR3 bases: TGTGCCAGCAGTTCCTGGGTAGCGGGGGGGCGAGAGACCCAGTACTTC. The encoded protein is CASSSWVAGGRETQYF.